This is a list of T cell receptor beta chains from one sample in a study of blood T cell repertoires in COVID-19. Profiled with immunoSEQ multiplex PCR; TCRdb holds only in-frame clones, not every one. The top ten hold around 7.5% of the sample, which has about 47,000 clones, around 86% seen once. Sample: peripheral blood. The receptors come from a man between 65 and 80 years old with active COVID-19. CDR3s include the opening cysteine and the closing phenylalanine or tryptophan. The order of the fields is V gene, J gene, D gene, clone size, CDR3 DNA, CDR3 protein. D genes are given only for firm matches. A clone size is listed for some rows: how often the clone was seen (once, few, many), or a class if it is expanded.

v_gene: TRBV7-2
j_gene: TRBJ1-1
d_gene: NA
abundance: NA
CDR3nt: TGTGCCAGCAGCTTAATAGCGATGAACACTGAAGCTTTCTTT
CDR3aa: CASSLIAMNTEAFF

v_gene: TRBV6-6
j_gene: TRBJ1-6
d_gene: NA
abundance: NA
CDR3nt: TGTGCCAGCAGTTTAATACAGACAGACCGAAATTCACCCCTCCACTTT
CDR3aa: CASSLIQTDRNSPLHF

v_gene: TRBV9
j_gene: TRBJ2-7
d_gene: TRBD1
abundance: NA
CDR3nt: TGTGCCAGCAGCGTACGGGACAGCTTCTACGAGCAGTACTTC
CDR3aa: CASSVRDSFYEQYF

v_gene: TRBV18
j_gene: TRBJ2-7
d_gene: NA
abundance: NA
CDR3nt: TGTGCCAGCTCACCACTGGGTCAGGGTTCCTACGAGCAGTACTTC
CDR3aa: CASSPLGQGSYEQYF

v_gene: TRBV6-5
j_gene: TRBJ1-4
d_gene: NA
abundance: NA
CDR3nt: TGTGCCAGCAGTTGGTCAGGGGACGGAGAAAAACTGTTTTTT
CDR3aa: CASSWSGDGEKLFF

v_gene: TRBV2
j_gene: TRBJ2-3
d_gene: TRBD1
abundance: NA
CDR3nt: TGTGCCAGCAGTGAACAGGGGGCGAGCACAGATACGCAGTATTTT
CDR3aa: CASSEQGASTDTQYF

v_gene: TRBV28
j_gene: TRBJ2-7
d_gene: TRBD2
abundance: NA
CDR3nt: TGTGCCAGCGTTAGAGGGACTAGCGGGGTGGGCGAGCAGTACTTC
CDR3aa: CASVRGTSGVGEQYF

v_gene: TRBV9
j_gene: TRBJ1-1
d_gene: TRBD1
abundance: NA
CDR3nt: TGTGCCAGCAGCGTAGGACAGGGCGGTTGGAACACTGAAGCTTTCTTT
CDR3aa: CASSVGQGGWNTEAFF

v_gene: TRBV5-4
j_gene: TRBJ2-2
d_gene: NA
abundance: NA
CDR3nt: TGTGCCAGCAGCCCGCCGGGGGACCCGGCCGCCGGGGAGCTGTTTTTT
CDR3aa: CASSPPGDPAAGELFF

v_gene: TRBV30
j_gene: TRBJ2-5
d_gene: NA
abundance: NA
CDR3nt: TGTGCCTGGAGTCGAGATCGAGAGACCCAGTACTTC
CDR3aa: CAWSRDRETQYF

v_gene: TRBV12-5
j_gene: TRBJ2-2
d_gene: TRBD1
abundance: NA
CDR3nt: TGTGCTAGTGGTTTGGGCGGGACAGGGGGGACCGGGGAGCTGTTTTTT
CDR3aa: CASGLGGTGGTGELFF

v_gene: TRBV5-1
j_gene: TRBJ2-1
d_gene: NA
abundance: few
CDR3nt: TGCGCCAGCAGCTCCCTCAATGAGCAGTTCTTC
CDR3aa: CASSSLNEQFF

v_gene: TRBV27
j_gene: TRBJ2-7
d_gene: NA
abundance: NA
CDR3nt: TGTGCCAGCAGTCGACAGGTATCCTACGAGCAGTACTTC
CDR3aa: CASSRQVSYEQYF

v_gene: TRBV5-5
j_gene: TRBJ1-5
d_gene: TRBD1
abundance: NA
CDR3nt: TGTGCCAGCAGCTTGACAGGGGAAGAGCCCCAGCATTTT
CDR3aa: CASSLTGEEPQHF

v_gene: TRBV18
j_gene: TRBJ2-5
d_gene: NA
abundance: NA
CDR3nt: TGTGCCAGCTCCCCCCGGCCGGGTCCGGAGACCCAGTACTTC
CDR3aa: CASSPRPGPETQYF

v_gene: TRBV27
j_gene: TRBJ1-5
d_gene: NA
abundance: NA
CDR3nt: TGTGCCAGCAGTGGGCTGGGCAATCAGCCCCAGCATTTT
CDR3aa: CASSGLGNQPQHF

v_gene: TRBV27
j_gene: TRBJ2-7
d_gene: TRBD2
abundance: once
CDR3nt: TGTGCCAGCAGTTTATCTGGGACTAGATACTACGAGCAGTACTTC
CDR3aa: CASSLSGTRYYEQYF

v_gene: TRBV19
j_gene: TRBJ2-5
d_gene: NA
abundance: NA
CDR3nt: TGTGCCAGTAGTATAGCGGGGAGAGAGACCCAGTACTTC
CDR3aa: CASSIAGRETQYF

v_gene: TRBV30
j_gene: TRBJ2-2
d_gene: NA
abundance: NA
CDR3nt: TGTGCCTACGGGTTCGGGAGCCCCAACACCGGGGAGCTGTTTTTT
CDR3aa: CAYGFGSPNTGELFF

v_gene: TRBV6-5
j_gene: TRBJ1-5
d_gene: NA
abundance: NA
CDR3nt: TGTGCCAGCAGTTTCTCTCAGGGTCAGCCCCAGCATTTT
CDR3aa: CASSFSQGQPQHF

v_gene: TRBV28
j_gene: TRBJ1-5
d_gene: NA
abundance: NA
CDR3nt: TGTGCCAGCAGTCCGGATCAGCCCCAGCATTTT
CDR3aa: CASSPDQPQHF

v_gene: TRBV27
j_gene: TRBJ2-3
d_gene: TRBD2
abundance: NA
CDR3nt: TGTGCCAGCAGTTTAAAGGCGGGGGGTCTCACAGATACGCAGTATTTT
CDR3aa: CASSLKAGGLTDTQYF

v_gene: TRBV24-1
j_gene: TRBJ2-3
d_gene: TRBD2
abundance: NA
CDR3nt: TGTGCCACCAGTGATTTAGGGCGGGGGGGCTCGACAGATACGCAGTATTTT
CDR3aa: CATSDLGRGGSTDTQYF

v_gene: TRBV30
j_gene: TRBJ2-7
d_gene: NA
abundance: few
CDR3nt: TGTGCCTGGAGTGCCCCGACTATGAACCCCACTGAGCAGTACTTC
CDR3aa: CAWSAPTMNPTEQYF

v_gene: TRBV19
j_gene: TRBJ2-2
d_gene: TRBD2
abundance: NA
CDR3nt: TGTGCCAGTAGTATTGGCGGGGGGGCCGCCGGGGAGCTGTTTTTT
CDR3aa: CASSIGGGAAGELFF

v_gene: TRBV25-1
j_gene: TRBJ1-5
d_gene: NA
abundance: NA
CDR3nt: TGTGCCAGCAGTGCCTGGGCAGACAATCAGCCCCAGCATTTT
CDR3aa: CASSAWADNQPQHF

v_gene: TRBV11-1
j_gene: TRBJ1-4
d_gene: NA
abundance: NA
CDR3nt: TGTGCCAGCAGCTCGACCACAGGGAGTGAAAAACTGTTTTTT
CDR3aa: CASSSTTGSEKLFF

v_gene: TRBV6-5
j_gene: TRBJ1-3
d_gene: NA
abundance: NA
CDR3nt: TGTGCCAGCAGTTCTGTCTCTGGAAACACCATATATTTT
CDR3aa: CASSSVSGNTIYF

v_gene: TRBV5-4
j_gene: TRBJ1-6
d_gene: NA
abundance: NA
CDR3nt: TGTGCCAGCAGCTCGGGACTGCCTAATTCACCCCTCCACTTT
CDR3aa: CASSSGLPNSPLHF

v_gene: TRBV10-3
j_gene: TRBJ1-6
d_gene: NA
abundance: NA
CDR3nt: TGTGCCATCAGTGAGTCTCTGAAGGGGCCGTCACCCCTCCACTTT
CDR3aa: CAISESLKGPSPLHF

v_gene: TRBV2
j_gene: TRBJ1-5
d_gene: NA
abundance: few
CDR3nt: TGTGCCAGCAGGGGGGACTTGAACCAGCCCCAGCATTTT
CDR3aa: CASRGDLNQPQHF

v_gene: TRBV13
j_gene: TRBJ2-1
d_gene: TRBD1
abundance: NA
CDR3nt: TGTGCCAGCAGCTCCCGACAGGGTTTTTCCTACAATGAGCAGTTCTTC
CDR3aa: CASSSRQGFSYNEQFF

v_gene: TRBV5-1
j_gene: TRBJ2-2
d_gene: TRBD2
abundance: NA
CDR3nt: TGCGCCAGCAGCTCGGGGACTAGCGGTGTCACCGGGGAGCTGTTTTTT
CDR3aa: CASSSGTSGVTGELFF

v_gene: TRBV7-2
j_gene: TRBJ2-3
d_gene: NA
abundance: few
CDR3nt: TGTGCCAGCAGCTTAGCCCTTCCAGGAACGGATACGCAGTATTTT
CDR3aa: CASSLALPGTDTQYF

v_gene: TRBV18
j_gene: TRBJ1-1
d_gene: TRBD1
abundance: NA
CDR3nt: TGTGCCAGCTCACCACGGGGACAGGAGGTGAACACTGAAGCTTTCTTT
CDR3aa: CASSPRGQEVNTEAFF

v_gene: TRBV18
j_gene: TRBJ1-4
d_gene: NA
abundance: NA
CDR3nt: TGTGCCAGCTCACTCCAGAATGAAAAACTGTTTTTT
CDR3aa: CASSLQNEKLFF

v_gene: TRBV4-3
j_gene: TRBJ1-2
d_gene: NA
abundance: NA
CDR3nt: TGCGCCAGCAGCCAAGATACGAGAAAGAACTATGGCTACACCTTC
CDR3aa: CASSQDTRKNYGYTF

v_gene: TRBV19
j_gene: TRBJ2-5
d_gene: NA
abundance: NA
CDR3nt: TGTGCCAGTAGTATTTCCCTATACGAAGAGACCCAGTACTTC
CDR3aa: CASSISLYEETQYF

v_gene: TRBV5-1
j_gene: TRBJ2-2
d_gene: NA
abundance: once
CDR3nt: TGCGCCAGCAGCTTGTCCCAGGGGGGCACCGGGGAGCTGTTTTTT
CDR3aa: CASSLSQGGTGELFF

v_gene: TRBV14
j_gene: TRBJ1-2
d_gene: NA
abundance: NA
CDR3nt: TGTGCCAGCAGCGCCGTCGTGGGCGGCTACACCTTC
CDR3aa: CASSAVVGGYTF